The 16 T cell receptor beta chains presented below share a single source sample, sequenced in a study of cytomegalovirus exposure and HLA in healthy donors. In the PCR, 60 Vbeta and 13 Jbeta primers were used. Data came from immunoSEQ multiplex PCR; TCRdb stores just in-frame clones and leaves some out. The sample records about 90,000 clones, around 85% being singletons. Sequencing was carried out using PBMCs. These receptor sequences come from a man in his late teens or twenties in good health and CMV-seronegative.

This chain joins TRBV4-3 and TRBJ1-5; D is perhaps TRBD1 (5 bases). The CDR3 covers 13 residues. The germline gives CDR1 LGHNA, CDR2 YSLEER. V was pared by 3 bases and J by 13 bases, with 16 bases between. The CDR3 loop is CASSQERDRSQHF. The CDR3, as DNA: TGCGCCAGCAGCCAGGAGCGGGACCGAAGTCAGCATTTT.

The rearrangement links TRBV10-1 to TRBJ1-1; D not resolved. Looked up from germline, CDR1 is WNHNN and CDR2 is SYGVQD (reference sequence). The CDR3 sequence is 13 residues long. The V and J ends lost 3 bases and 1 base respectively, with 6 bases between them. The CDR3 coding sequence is TGCGCCAGCAGTGACGAGGAGAACACTGAAGCTTTCTTT. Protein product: CASSDEENTEAFF.

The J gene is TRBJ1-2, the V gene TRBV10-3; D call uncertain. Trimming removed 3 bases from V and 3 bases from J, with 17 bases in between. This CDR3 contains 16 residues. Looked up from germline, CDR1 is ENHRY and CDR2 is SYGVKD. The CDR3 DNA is TGTGCCATCAGTGATCCCCGGCGGGGATTTGACTATGGCTACACCTTC. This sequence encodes CAISDPRRGFDYGYTF.

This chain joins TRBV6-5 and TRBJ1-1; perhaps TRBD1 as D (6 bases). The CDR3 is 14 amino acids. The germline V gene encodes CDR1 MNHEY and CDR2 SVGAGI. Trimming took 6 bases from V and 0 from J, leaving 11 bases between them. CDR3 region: CASRYGGMNTEAFF. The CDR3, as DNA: TGTGCCAGCAGGTACGGGGGCATGAACACTGAAGCTTTCTTT.

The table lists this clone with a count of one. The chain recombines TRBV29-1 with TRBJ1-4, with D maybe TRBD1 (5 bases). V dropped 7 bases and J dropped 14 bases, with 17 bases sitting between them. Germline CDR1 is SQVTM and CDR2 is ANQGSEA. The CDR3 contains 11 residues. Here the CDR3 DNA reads TGCAGCGCCCCCATTGGCGCAGGGCTGTTTTTT. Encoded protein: CSAPIGAGLFF.

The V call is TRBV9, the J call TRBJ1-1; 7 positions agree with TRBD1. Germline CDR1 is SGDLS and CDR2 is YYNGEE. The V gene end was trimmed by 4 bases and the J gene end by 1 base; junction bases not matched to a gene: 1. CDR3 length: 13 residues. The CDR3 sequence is CASSQGGNTEAFF. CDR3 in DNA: TGTGCCAGCAGCCAGGGGGGGAACACTGAAGCTTTCTTT. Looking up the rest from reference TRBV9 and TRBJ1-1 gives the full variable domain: DSGVTQTPKHLITATGQRVTLRCSPRSGDLSVYWYQQSLDQGLQFLIQYYNGEERAKGNILERFSAQQFPDLHSELNLSSLELGDSALYFCASSQGGNTEAFFGQGTRLTVV.

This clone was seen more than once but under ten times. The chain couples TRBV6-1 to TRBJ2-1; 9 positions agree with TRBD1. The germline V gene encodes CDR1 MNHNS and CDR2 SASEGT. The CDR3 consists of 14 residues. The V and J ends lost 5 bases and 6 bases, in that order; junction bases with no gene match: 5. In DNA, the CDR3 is TGTGCCAGCAGTCGGGACAGGGAGCGCAATGAGCAGTTCTTC. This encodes CASSRDRERNEQFF.

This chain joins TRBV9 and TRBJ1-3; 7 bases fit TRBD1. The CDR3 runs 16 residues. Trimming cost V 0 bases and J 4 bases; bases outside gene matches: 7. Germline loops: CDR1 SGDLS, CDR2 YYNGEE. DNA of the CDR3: TGTGCCAGCAGCGTAGCTACAGGGGCGGGCGGAAACACCATATATTTT. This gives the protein CASSVATGAGGNTIYF.

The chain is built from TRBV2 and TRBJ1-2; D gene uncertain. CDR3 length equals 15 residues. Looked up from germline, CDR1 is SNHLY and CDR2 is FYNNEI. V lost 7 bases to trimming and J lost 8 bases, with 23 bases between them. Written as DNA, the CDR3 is TGTGCCAGCACCCCAGGAGGTCCCGGGATGGGGGGCTACACCTTC. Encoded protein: CASTPGGPGMGGYTF.

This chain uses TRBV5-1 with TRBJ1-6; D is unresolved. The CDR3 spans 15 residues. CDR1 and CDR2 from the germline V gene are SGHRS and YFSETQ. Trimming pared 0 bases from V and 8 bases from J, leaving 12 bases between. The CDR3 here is CASSLAVASDSPLHF. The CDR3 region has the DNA TGCGCCAGCAGCTTGGCGGTAGCCAGCGATTCACCCCTCCACTTT.

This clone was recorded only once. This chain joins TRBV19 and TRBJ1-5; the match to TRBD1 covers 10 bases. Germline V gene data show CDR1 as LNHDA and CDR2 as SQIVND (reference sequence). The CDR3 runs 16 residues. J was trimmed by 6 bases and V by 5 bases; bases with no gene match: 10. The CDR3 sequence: CASSLNPGQGTQPQHF. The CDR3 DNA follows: TGTGCCAGTAGTCTAAACCCGGGACAGGGGACTCAGCCCCAGCATTTT.

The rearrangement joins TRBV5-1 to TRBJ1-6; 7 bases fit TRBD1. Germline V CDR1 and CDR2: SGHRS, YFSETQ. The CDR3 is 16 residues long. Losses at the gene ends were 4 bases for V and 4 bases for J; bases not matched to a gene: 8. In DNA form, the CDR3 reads TGCGCCAGCAGCCTGACGGAGGGGGCGTATAATTCACCCCTCCACTTT. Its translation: CASSLTEGAYNSPLHF.

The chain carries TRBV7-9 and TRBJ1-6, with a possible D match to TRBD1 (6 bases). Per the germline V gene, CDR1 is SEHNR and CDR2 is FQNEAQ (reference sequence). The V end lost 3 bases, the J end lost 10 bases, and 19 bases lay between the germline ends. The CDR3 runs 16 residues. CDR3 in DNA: TGTGCCAGCAGCTTCACAGGGATGCGCCCCGGGTCACCCCTCCACTTT. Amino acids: CASSFTGMRPGSPLHF.

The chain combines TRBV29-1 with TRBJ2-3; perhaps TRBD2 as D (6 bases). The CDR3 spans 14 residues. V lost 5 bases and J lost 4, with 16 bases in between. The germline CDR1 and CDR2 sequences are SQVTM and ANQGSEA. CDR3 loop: CSVSGTGDSDTQYF. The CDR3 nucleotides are TGCAGCGTTTCTGGGACGGGGGATTCAGATACGCAGTATTTT.

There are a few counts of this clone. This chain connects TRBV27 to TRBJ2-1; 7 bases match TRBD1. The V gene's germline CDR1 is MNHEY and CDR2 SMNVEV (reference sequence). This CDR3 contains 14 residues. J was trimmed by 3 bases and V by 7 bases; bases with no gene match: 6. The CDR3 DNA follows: TGTGCCAGCACCTCGGGACAGATCTACAATGAGCAGTTCTTC. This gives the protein CASTSGQIYNEQFF.

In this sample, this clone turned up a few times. CDR3 region: CATSPGLAGLAKNIQYF. CDR3 in DNA: TGTGCCACCAGCCCGGGACTAGCGGGATTAGCCAAAAACATTCAGTACTTC. The chain uses TRBV15 and TRBJ2-4; 13 positions agree with TRBD2. There are 17 residues in the CDR3. Germline CDR1 is LNHNV and CDR2 is YYDKDF (reference sequence). The V gene end was trimmed by 5 bases and the J gene end by 0 bases; junction bases not matched to a gene: 4.